The 18 T cell receptor beta chains listed next were all sequenced from one sample in a study of response to subunit inactivated influenza vaccine (dated by TCRdb to the late 2010s). Receptor libraries were prepared by RT-PCR. Sequencing was carried out with an Illumina HiSeq 2500. Through fastp at Q25 and MiXCR, TCRdb rebuilt clones from the public reads, retaining in-frame beta chains. Here each entry gathers all rows of one CDR3 protein and keeps the most common genes and DNA. This sample lists under 800,000 distinct CDR3 sequences; approximately 15% were detected once. The biggest ten clones account for roughly 6.4% of the sample. The specimen was PBMCs from blood, collected roughly 15 days before vaccination. The source is a man aged 50 to 59 who received an inactivated influenza vaccine. Donor details come from another sample of the same person, matched by shared clones.

This clonotype has only a few counts. The rearrangement joins TRBV7-2 to TRBJ2-7; TRBD1 agrees at 9 bases. The CDR3 covers 15 residues. Germline values: CDR1 SGHTA, CDR2 FQGNSA. With 6 bases clipped from V and 3 bases from J, the junction kept 9 bases outside the gene matches. This chain's CDR3 is CASSSLGTGIYEQYF. The DNA of the CDR3 is TGTGCCAGCAGTTCCCTTGGGACAGGGATCTACGAGCAGTACTTC.

The chain employs TRBV4-2 and TRBJ1-2, with D unresolved. Trimming pared 0 bases from V and 8 bases from J, leaving 16 bases between. Germline-derived CDR1 and CDR2 are LGHNA and YNFKEQ. CDR3 size: 15 residues. This chain's CDR3 is CASSQEGTDLRGYTF. As DNA, the CDR3 is TGTGCCAGCAGCCAAGAGGGCACGGACCTTAGAGGCTACACCTTC.

The count of this clonotype is one. This sequence joins TRBV12-3 or TRBV12-4 and TRBJ2-5, with D possibly matching TRBD1 (5 bases). This CDR3 is 12 amino acids long. The V end was cut by 11 bases, the J end by 4 bases, with 14 bases between. The CDR3 DNA sequence: TGTGCCTCCAGACTGGGGCGAGAGACCCAGTACTTC. This codes for CASRLGRETQYF.

In regard to this clonotype: Germline and junction disagree at one end, which may indicate a read error. The V and J genes are TRBV7-2 and TRBJ2-1, with 9 bases fitting TRBD1. The CDR3 is 15 amino acids. Germline V lookup: CDR1 SGHTA, CDR2 FQGNSA. The CDR3 loop reads CASSSGQGRINEQIF. For the CDR3, the DNA is TGTGCCAGCAGCTCAGGACAGGGGCGGATCAATGAGCAGATCTTC.

This clonotype was observed a few times. This chain links TRBV30 with TRBJ2-7, with 8 bases identical to TRBD2. CDR1 is GTSNPN and CDR2 is SVGIG in the germline V gene (reference sequence). Trimming at V came to 2 bases and at J to 2 bases, leaving 5 bases not matched to a gene. The CDR3 contains 14 residues. The CDR3 nucleotides are TGTGCCTGGAGTTCACTAGCGGACACCTACGAGCAGTACTTC. The encoded protein is CAWSSLADTYEQYF.

In this sample, this clonotype turned up many times. The chain recombines TRBV12-3 or TRBV12-4 with TRBJ1-4, with D hard to call. With 4 bases removed from V and 8 bases from J, the gap between germline ends came to 8 bases. The CDR3 totals 12 residues. The CDR3 region has the DNA TGTGCCAGCAGTTATTCGACGGAAAAACTGTTTTTT. As protein: CASSYSTEKLFF.

In this sample, this clonotype turned up once. This rearrangement joins TRBV4-3 to TRBJ2-5; D uncertain. The V and J ends lost 1 base and 7 bases respectively, with 16 bases between them. Per the germline V gene, CDR1 is LGHNA and CDR2 is YSLEER. The CDR3 runs 15 residues. CDR3 nucleotides: TGCGCCAGCAGCCAAGTTAAGGGCGGAGCCGGGACCCAGTACTTC. The encoded protein is CASSQVKGGAGTQYF.

The table lists this clonotype with a few counts. V usage is TRBV5-1 and J usage is TRBJ2-5, with a possible D match to TRBD2 (5 bases). This CDR3 comprises 14 residues. The V and J ends lost 4 bases and 5 bases respectively, with 15 bases between them. Germline V gene lookup returns CDR1 SGHRS and CDR2 YFSETQ. The CDR3 loop reads CASSPGKPGETQYF. CDR3 DNA: TGCGCCAGCAGCCCAGGAAAACCGGGGGAGACCCAGTACTTC.

The CDR3 reads CASIRGQGALGTEAFF. DNA of the CDR3: TGTGCCAGCATCCGAGGACAGGGGGCCCTCGGCACTGAAGCTTTCTTT. The chain combines TRBV5-5 with TRBJ1-1, with 11 bases lining up with TRBD1. The germline CDR1 and CDR2 sequences are SGHKS and YYEKEE (reference sequence). The junction had 11 bases not matched to a gene; V was cut back by 6 bases and J by 4 bases. There are 16 residues in the CDR3.

This chain joins TRBV20-1 and TRBJ2-3; D is unclear. The germline CDR1 and CDR2 sequences are DFQATT and SNEGSKA (reference sequence). This CDR3 has 12 residues. Between the trimmed V and J ends, which lost 5 bases and 5 bases, there was a span of 11 bases. The CDR3 sequence: CSAARGVDTQYF. For the CDR3, the DNA is TGCAGTGCTGCCCGAGGCGTAGATACGCAGTATTTT.

This clonotype has only a few counts. This chain connects TRBV14 to TRBJ2-5, with 11 bases lining up with TRBD2. CDR3 length: 17 residues. CDR1 is SGHDN, CDR2 FVKESK, per germline. Trimming removed 1 base from V and 5 bases from J; junction bases left unmatched: 9. The CDR3 coding sequence is TGTGCCAGCAGCCAAGGATTTGCTAGCGGGGGGTTGGAGACCCAGTACTTC. It translates to CASSQGFASGGLETQYF.

The gene calls are TRBV5-5 and TRBJ2-7, with 10 nucleotides matching TRBD1. The J segment lost 7 bases and the V segment lost 2 bases, leaving 6 bases of the junction unmatched. Germline assignment: CDR1 SGHKS and CDR2 YYEKEE (reference sequence). This CDR3 is built from 14 residues. As DNA, the CDR3 is TGTGCCAGCAGCTTTGCGACAGGGGGCAATGAGCAGTACTTC. As protein: CASSFATGGNEQYF.

A few counts support this clonotype. The chain carries TRBV10-3 and TRBJ2-5, with 7 nucleotides matching TRBD1. The CDR3 covers 15 residues. CDR1 is ENHRY, CDR2 SYGVKD, per germline. The junction had 7 bases not matched to a gene; V was cut back by 6 bases and J by 0 bases. The DNA of the CDR3 is TGTGCCATCAGCGCCCGGGACAGCTACCAAGAGACCCAGTACTTC. Protein product: CAISARDSYQETQYF.

Only a few counts were recorded for this clonotype. The chain combines TRBV7-2 with TRBJ2-7; D is undetermined. This CDR3 region has 16 residues. Trimming removed 1 base from V and 2 bases from J, with 15 bases in between. Germline V CDR1 and CDR2: SGHTA, FQGNSA. DNA of the CDR3: TGTGCCAGCAGCTTAGGTTTGGCCCCGCGTGCCTACGAGCAGTACTTC. Its translation: CASSLGLAPRAYEQYF.

In its sample, this clonotype was seen a few times. The chain combines TRBV7-9 with TRBJ1-1, with D perhaps matching TRBD1 (6 bases). V lost 8 bases and J lost 4, with 14 bases in between. The CDR3 is made up of 13 amino acids. Germline V gene lookup returns CDR1 SEHNR and CDR2 FQNEAQ (reference sequence). The DNA for the CDR3 is TGTGCCAGCGGGTTTGGGGGGCGCACTGAAGCTTTCTTT. This gives the protein CASGFGGRTEAFF.

The chain carries TRBV12-3 or TRBV12-4 and TRBJ2-1; D call uncertain. V shed 7 bases and J shed 7 bases, with 17 bases lying between them. This CDR3 has 14 residues. CDR3 region: CASTTPSAWNEQFF. The CDR3 DNA reads as TGTGCCAGCACCACCCCGTCAGCCTGGAATGAGCAGTTCTTC.

CDR3 loop: CASSLRQGRVAFF. The CDR3 DNA follows: TGTGCCAGCAGCCTACGACAGGGGAGGGTAGCTTTCTTT. J is TRBJ1-1 and V is TRBV4-2; 8 positions agree with TRBD1. The CDR3 has 13 residues. CDR1 and CDR2 from the germline V gene are LGHNA and YNFKEQ. J lost 10 bases, V lost 4 bases, and 8 bases had no gene match.

This clonotype was counted only a few times. The rearrangement uses TRBV15 and TRBJ2-7, with D hard to call. The V end lost 5 bases, the J end lost 6 bases, and 17 bases lay between the germline ends. The CDR3 is 14 residues long. Germline CDR1 and CDR2: LNHNV and YYDKDF (reference sequence). In nucleotides, the CDR3 is TGTGCCACCAGCTGGTTTCGAGAGGCCCTCGAGCAGTACTTC. Translation gives CATSWFREALEQYF. Filled out from reference TRBV15 and TRBJ2-7, the complete variable domain reads DAMVIQNPRYQVTQFGKPVTLSCSQTLNHNVMYWYQQKSSQAPKLLFHYYDKDFNNEADTPDNFQSRRPNTSFCFLDIRSPGLGDTAMYLCATSWFREALEQYFGPGTRLTVT.